This is a list of T cell receptor beta chains from one sample in a study of response to subunit inactivated influenza vaccine. MiXCR was run by TCRdb on the RT-PCR reads, yielding one entry per CDR3 protein. The data contain approximately 300,000 distinct CDR3 sequences, over 20% of them singletons. This specimen consisted of PBMCs from blood, obtained 21 months after vaccination. Receptors were obtained from a man aged 45-69 years who received an inactivated influenza vaccine. Each CDR3 is given without its conserved first and last residue. D genes are given only for firm matches.

TRBD1,14,TRBV27,ASSLGTGGSYNEQF
NA,11,TRBV7-9,ASSPRAPYEQY
TRBD1,15,TRBV28,ASSRPPGQGASNEQF
NA,11,TRBV28,ASSFPGNTEAF
TRBD1,14,TRBV9,ASSQGAGVPNQPQH
TRBD1,13,TRBV20-1,SARDRGRGTGELF
NA,10,TRBV12-3/TRBV12-4,ASSFGHNEQF
TRBD2,13,TRBV19,ASRTTGGTYNEQF
NA,20,TRBV27,ASSLSYPPPVGHFPDNSPLH
NA,14,TRBV5-1,ASSLAGALITDTQY
TRBD2,15,TRBV28,ASSTPLAGGFYNEQF
NA,12,TRBV5-5,ASSWTGVQETQY
NA,12,TRBV29-1,SVERSGIYDEQY
NA,11,TRBV6-5,ASSYRLGQPQH
NA,13,TRBV10-3,ATTPQAANTDTQY
TRBD1,13,TRBV29-1,SVVGSGTGVDTQY
NA,11,TRBV2,ASTSTGVGELF
NA,12,TRBV29-1,SVGSKSSYNEQF
NA,16,TRBV28,ASSLMGSGSSYNSPLH
NA,13,TRBV2,ASSAGQRANYGYT
TRBD1,12,TRBV7-2,ASSEGQVNTEAF
NA,14,TRBV5-1,ASSLEKGLAGNTIY
TRBD2,12,TRBV5-1,ASSLLIGRDEQF
NA,13,TRBV19,ASSPKTKRSYGYT
TRBD1,11,TRBV29-1,SAGTGASYEQY
TRBD1,12,TRBV5-8,ASSWNRDSYGYT
NA,13,TRBV11-3,ASSLVAVSSYEQY
NA,16,TRBV11-1,ASSLGAPFGTNSYGYT
TRBD1,16,TRBV28,ASSGSLGQVDLNSPLH
NA,10,TRBV29-1,SVENRYTEAF
NA,12,TRBV15,ATSRVELNTEAF
NA,12,TRBV5-5,ASSWWGNNSPLH
TRBD1,12,TRBV7-2,ASSSGGATYGYT
NA,10,TRBV20-1,SARDLPGEAF
NA,12,TRBV6-5,ASSLRLNTGELF
NA,10,TRBV29-1,SVDTSWDIQY
TRBD1,12,TRBV6-1,ASKNRGMISEQF
NA,13,TRBV6-5,ASSYSGGHTEKLF
NA,13,TRBV28,ASSGLGVGNTEAF
NA,11,TRBV28,ASRRDPNSPLH
NA,9,TRBV30,AWSVRQKLF
TRBD2,10,TRBV10-3,ATSGGLETQY